Reported below is one T cell receptor (beta chain). This sample was included in a study of blood T cell repertoires in COVID-19. Study-wide background: The cDNA or gDNA used as material had been derived from T cells, B-cell-depleted T cells, or PBMCs.

The assay was immunoSEQ multiplex PCR, and TCRdb's table has in-frame clones only and misses some. Here the sample spans approximately 250,000 clones, roughly 89% being singletons. Cohorts were determined from participant-reported clinical history. Resolution of symptoms, clearance, or two negative PCRs was present in recovered Cohort 3 donors. The ends lost 6 bases at V and 5 bases at J; junction bases unmatched: 9. The CDR3 spans 14 residues. The germline gives CDR1 LNHDA, CDR2 SQIVND (reference sequence). The source material was PBMCs or T cells enriched from blood (not recorded which). The V call is TRBV19, the J call TRBJ1-2; 7 bases map to TRBD1. The sequence came from a woman aged 25 to 45 who had recovered from COVID-19. This chain's CDR3 is CASRDEGTAYGYTF. The DNA of the CDR3 is TGTGCCAGTAGGGATGAGGGGACAGCTTATGGCTACACCTTC.